The clone carrying this T cell receptor beta chain came up once. Its target is unknown. Prepared libraries of TCR beta cDNA carried unique molecular identifiers. T cells numbering 1 to 10 million gave rise to roughly 0.5 million cDNA molecules. TCRdb itself ran the PCR reads through MiXCR, one entry per CDR3 protein. The top ten hold around 0.56% of the sample, which has fewer than 850,000 distinct CDR3 sequences, just under 30% seen once. This specimen belongs to a study of post-analysis software for immune sequencing data. Study context: Patients with relapsing-remitting, secondary progressive and progressive-relapsing multiple sclerosis courses were all represented.

Study-wide results and caveats: Five TRBV segments occurring more often in patients than controls included TRBV5-6, TRBV5-1 and TRBV20-1. Controls' normalized Chao1 diversity significantly exceeded that of multiple sclerosis patients. F measure clustering grouped samples strongly by preparation batch.

Trimming shortened V by 4 bases and J by 0 bases, and 13 bases separated the two germline ends. The CDR3 runs 16 residues. Germline CDR1 and CDR2: MGHDK and SYGVNS. The chain recombines TRBV25-1 with TRBJ2-1; D unclear. The receptor was isolated from a girl under 18 with multiple sclerosis. Sequencing used blood. CDR3 region: CASSGPDTYSYNEQFF. The CDR3 DNA reads TGTGCCAGCAGTGGGCCTGACACCTACTCCTACAATGAGCAGTTCTTC.